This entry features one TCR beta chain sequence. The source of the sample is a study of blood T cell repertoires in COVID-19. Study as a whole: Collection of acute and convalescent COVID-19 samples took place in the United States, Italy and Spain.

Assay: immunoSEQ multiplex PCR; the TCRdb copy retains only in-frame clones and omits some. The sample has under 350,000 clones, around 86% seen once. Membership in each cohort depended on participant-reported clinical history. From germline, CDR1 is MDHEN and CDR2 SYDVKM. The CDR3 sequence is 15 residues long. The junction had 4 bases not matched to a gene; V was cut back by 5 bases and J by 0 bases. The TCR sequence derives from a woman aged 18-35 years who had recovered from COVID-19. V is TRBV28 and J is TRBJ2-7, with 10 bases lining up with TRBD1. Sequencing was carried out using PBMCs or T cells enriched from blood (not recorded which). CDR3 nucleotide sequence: TGTGCCAGCAGTGGACAGGGGGTGGTCTCCTACGAGCAGTACTTC. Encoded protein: CASSGQGVVSYEQYF.